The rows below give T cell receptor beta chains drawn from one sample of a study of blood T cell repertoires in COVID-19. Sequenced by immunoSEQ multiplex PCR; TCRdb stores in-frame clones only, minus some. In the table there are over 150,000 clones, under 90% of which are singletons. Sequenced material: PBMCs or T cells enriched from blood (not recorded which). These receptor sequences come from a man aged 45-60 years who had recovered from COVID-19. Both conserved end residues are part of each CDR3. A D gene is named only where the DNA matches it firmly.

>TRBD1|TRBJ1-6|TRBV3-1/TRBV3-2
CASSQDGAGGRGNAPLHF
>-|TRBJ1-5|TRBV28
CASSLAADSNQPQHF
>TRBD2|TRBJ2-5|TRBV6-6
CASSNSGGASGETQYF
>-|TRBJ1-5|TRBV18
CASSPGQNQPQHF
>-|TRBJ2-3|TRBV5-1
CASSLLAPGTDTQYF
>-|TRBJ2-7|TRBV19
CASSLRASYEQYF
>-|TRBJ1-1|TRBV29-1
CSFRQSMNTEAFF
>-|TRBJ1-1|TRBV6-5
CASSYGQGPTTEAFF
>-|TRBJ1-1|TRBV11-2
CASSFSGGDTEAFF
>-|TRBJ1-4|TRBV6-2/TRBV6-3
CASSHPARGGKLFF
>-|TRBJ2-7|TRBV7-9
CASSPPGLGDEQYF
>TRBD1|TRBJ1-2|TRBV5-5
CASSFSNRGDYGYTF
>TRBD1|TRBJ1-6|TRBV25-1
CASSERRQGSSYNSPLHF
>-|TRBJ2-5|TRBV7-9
CASSPSETQYF
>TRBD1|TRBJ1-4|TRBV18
CASSPPGQGREKLFF
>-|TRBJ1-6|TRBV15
CATSTSGRVNSPLHF
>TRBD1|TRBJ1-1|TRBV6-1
CASSDTRDREAFF
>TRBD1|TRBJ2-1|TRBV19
CASTLLSRRDRVSHEQFF
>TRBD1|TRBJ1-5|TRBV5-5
CASSLGGGRLDQPQHF
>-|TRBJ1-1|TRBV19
CASRNFGGDTEAFF
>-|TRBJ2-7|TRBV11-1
CASSLGRQSYEQYF
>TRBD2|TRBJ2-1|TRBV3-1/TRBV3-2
CASKGAGAYNEQFF
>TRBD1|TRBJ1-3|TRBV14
CASSPGGSRNTIYF
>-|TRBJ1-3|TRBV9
CASSVEHTSMGNTIYF
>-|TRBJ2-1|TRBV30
CAWKMTALLKDEQFF
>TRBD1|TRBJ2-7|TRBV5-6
CASSLGGRQGHPYEQYF
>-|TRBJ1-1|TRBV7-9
CASSLVTGGHTEAFF
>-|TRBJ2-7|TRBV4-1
CASSQDRGREQYF
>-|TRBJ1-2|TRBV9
CASSVESGGNYGYTF
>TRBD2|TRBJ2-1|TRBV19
CASSPIAGGRSVGYNEQFF
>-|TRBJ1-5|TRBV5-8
CASSLVRLAQPQHF
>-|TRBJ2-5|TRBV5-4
CASRAREETQYF
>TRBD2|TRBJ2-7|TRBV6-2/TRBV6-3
CASSPRTSETYYEQYF
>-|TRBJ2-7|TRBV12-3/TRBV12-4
CASSFTSYEQYF
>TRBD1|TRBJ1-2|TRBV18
CASSPGDRGDYGYTF
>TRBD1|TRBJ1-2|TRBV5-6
CASSLANRGNYGYTF
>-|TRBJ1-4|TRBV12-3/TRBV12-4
CASSHGGDRKLFF
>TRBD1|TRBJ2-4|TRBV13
CASSSRGRLDIQYF
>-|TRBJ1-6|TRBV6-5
CASSIHRVGYSPLHF
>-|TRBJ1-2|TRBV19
CASSIRGVGYGYTF
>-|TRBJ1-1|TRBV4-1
CASSQDRVNTEAFF
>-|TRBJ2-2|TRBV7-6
CASSSLGHALDINTGELFF
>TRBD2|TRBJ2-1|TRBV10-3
CAISSSGGEYNEQFF
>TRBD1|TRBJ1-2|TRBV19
CASSSPTGVGYTF
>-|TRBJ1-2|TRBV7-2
CASSFQGRRDYGYTF
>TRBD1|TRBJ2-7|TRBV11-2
CASSLTGVEQYF
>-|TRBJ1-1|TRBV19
CASSIRSAGNTEAFF
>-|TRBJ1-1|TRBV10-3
CAISLQGSTEAFF
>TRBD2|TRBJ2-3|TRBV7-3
CASSLGTSGVTDTQYF
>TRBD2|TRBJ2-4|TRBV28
CASSLPAGANIQYF
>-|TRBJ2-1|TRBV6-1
CASSEARQWNNEQFF
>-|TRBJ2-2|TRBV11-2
CASRSRRGDTGELFF
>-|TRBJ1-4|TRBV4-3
CASSQGQTPLEKLFF
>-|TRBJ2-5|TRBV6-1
CASSENGGETQYF
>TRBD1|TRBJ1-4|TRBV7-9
CASSLRGTGGLEKLFF
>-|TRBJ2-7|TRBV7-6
CASSLVPQGTMGEQYF